Presented here are 20 T cell receptor beta chains from one specimen sequenced in a study of blood T cell repertoires in COVID-19. Assay: immunoSEQ multiplex PCR; the TCRdb copy retains only in-frame clones and omits some. Counted here are 130,000 to 150,000 clones, about nine tenths occurring once; the ten biggest clones make up roughly 4%. Sequenced: PBMCs or T cells enriched from blood (not recorded which). The source is a woman aged 40 to 50 who had been exposed to COVID-19.

The genes are TRBV4-1 and TRBJ1-1, with a possible D match to TRBD1 (6 bases). Per the germline V gene, CDR1 is MGHRA and CDR2 is YSYEKL. The CDR3 runs 16 residues. Trimming left V 8 bases short and J 4 bases short, with 23 bases between. The CDR3 sequence is CASRIGEGVVSTEAFF. CDR3 DNA sequence: TGCGCCAGCCGGATCGGGGAGGGGGTGGTTAGCACTGAAGCTTTCTTT.

CDR3 loop: CASSFQGRAFF. In DNA form, the CDR3 reads TGTGCCAGCAGTTTTCAGGGTAGAGCTTTCTTT. V gene TRBV28 combines with J gene TRBJ1-1; tentatively, D is TRBD1 (5 bases). The CDR3 sequence is 11 residues long. V gave up 3 bases and J gave up 10 bases, with 9 bases separating them. CDR1 and CDR2 (germline): MDHEN, SYDVKM.

CDR3 bases: TGTGCCAGCAGCAATAAAGGGGGTTCCTATAATTCACCCCTCCACTTT. Translated: CASSNKGGSYNSPLHF. This chain links TRBV21-1 with TRBJ1-6; TRBD1 reflects the table's D call only, with no check against the DNA. TRBV21-1 corresponds to a pseudogene. This CDR3 contains 16 residues.

The genes are TRBV11-2 and TRBJ2-1; 7 bases are a match to TRBD2. V gave up 1 base and J gave up 6 bases; unmatched junction bases: 12. The germline CDR1 and CDR2 sequences are SGHAT and FQNNGV. The length of the CDR3 is 17 residues. The CDR3 here is CASSLGLRGVRGNEQFF. In nucleotides, the CDR3 is TGTGCCAGCAGCTTAGGGTTACGGGGGGTTCGCGGCAATGAGCAGTTCTTC.

The rearrangement uses TRBV9 and TRBJ2-2; tentative D call: TRBD2 (5 bases). This CDR3 region has 15 residues. V was cut by 0 bases and J by 7 bases, with 13 bases left in between. Germline values: CDR1 SGDLS, CDR2 YYNGEE. CDR3 DNA sequence: TGTGCCAGCAGCGTAGGGTCCGTGGGGAGCGGGGAGCTGTTTTTT. Protein sequence: CASSVGSVGSGELFF.

The chain joins TRBV7-8 to TRBJ1-1; no reliable D call. The CDR3 extends over 14 amino acids. Germline V gene sequence: CDR1 SGHVS, CDR2 FQNEAQ. Between the trimmed V and J ends, which lost 0 bases and 2 bases, there was a span of 7 bases. CDR3 in DNA: TGTGCCAGCAGCTTAGCGCGGTCTAACACTGAAGCTTTCTTT. This sequence encodes CASSLARSNTEAFF.

The V call is TRBV4-1, the J call TRBJ1-1; no clear D. V gave up 2 bases and J gave up 0 bases, with 7 bases separating them. The germline CDR1 and CDR2 sequences are MGHRA and YSYEKL. There are 14 residues in the CDR3. CDR3 in amino acids: CASSQPVMNTEAFF. The DNA of the CDR3 is TGCGCCAGCAGCCAACCGGTTATGAACACTGAAGCTTTCTTT.

The gene calls are TRBV19 and TRBJ1-1; D possibly corresponds to TRBD1 (6 bases). Germline lookup yields CDR1 LNHDA and CDR2 SQIVND (reference sequence). Trimming took 6 bases from V and 5 from J, leaving 16 bases between them. The CDR3 totals 14 residues. Written as DNA, the CDR3 is TGTGCCAGTAGCAATACAGGGATAGGGACTGAAGCTTTCTTT. This sequence encodes CASSNTGIGTEAFF.

The V gene is TRBV7-9, the J gene TRBJ1-3; a weak D match, TRBD1 (5 bases). CDR1 and CDR2 (germline): SEHNR, FQNEAQ (reference sequence). This CDR3 region has 15 residues. The V and J ends lost 5 bases and 4 bases respectively, with 15 bases between them. The CDR3 here is CASSPARGIGNTIYF. The CDR3 DNA sequence: TGTGCCAGCAGCCCCGCCCGGGGGATCGGAAACACCATATATTTT. Full variable domain (rest looked up from reference TRBV7-9 and TRBJ1-3): DTGVSQNPRHKITKRGQNVTFRCDPISEHNRLYWYRQTLGQGPEFLTYFQNEAQLEKSRLLSDRFSAERPKGSFSTLEIQRTEQGDSAMYLCASSPARGIGNTIYFGEGSWLTVV.

Notes on this clone: Other DNA sequences in this sample translate to the same CDR3. The gene calls are TRBV28 and TRBJ1-1; no firm D call. The V gene's germline CDR1 is MDHEN and CDR2 SYDVKM. The length of the CDR3 is 13 residues. The V gene lost 6 bases and the J gene lost 2 bases, with 10 bases spanning the gap. CDR3 sequence (DNA): TGTGCCAGCAGCCGCGGGCTCAACACTGAAGCTTTCTTT. It encodes CASSRGLNTEAFF.

This chain joins TRBV5-6 and TRBJ1-2; D is unresolved. The CDR3 is 12 residues long. Germline CDR1 is SGHDT and CDR2 is YYEEEE. Trimming shortened V by 5 bases and J by 8 bases, and 13 bases separated the two germline ends. CDR3 in amino acids: CASRLSRAGYTF. CDR3 nucleotides: TGTGCCAGCAGACTCTCCAGAGCGGGCTACACCTTC. The full variable domain, rest sourced from reference TRBV5-6 and TRBJ1-2, is DAGVTQSPTHLIKTRGQQVTLRCSPKSGHDTVSWYQQALGQGPQFIFQYYEEEERQRGNFPDRFSGHQFPNYSSELNVNALLLGDSALYLCASRLSRAGYTFGSGTRLTVV.

The J gene is TRBJ2-7, the V gene TRBV21-1; the D segment call TRBD2 is taken from the table without a DNA check. TRBV21-1 is listed as a pseudogene. CDR3 length: 18 amino acids. CDR3 nucleotide sequence: TGTGCCAGCAGCCCTCCCCAGCGGAACCCCAAAGTTGGTTACGAGCAGTACTTC. Its protein is CASSPPQRNPKVGYEQYF.

V and J are TRBV7-8 and TRBJ1-4; perhaps TRBD1 as D (6 bases). This CDR3 region has 15 residues. V shed 4 bases and J shed 0 bases, with 9 bases lying between them. Germline V gene lookup returns CDR1 SGHVS and CDR2 FQNEAQ. CDR3 nucleotides: TGTGCCAGCAGCTCGACAGGACCAACTAATGAAAAACTGTTTTTT. It encodes CASSSTGPTNEKLFF.

The V call is TRBV3-1 (or the pseudogene TRBV3-2), the J call TRBJ2-2; D gene uncertain. V shed 4 bases and J shed 5 bases, with 5 bases lying between them. Germline V gives CDR1 LGHDT, CDR2 YNNKEL (reference sequence). The CDR3 is 12 residues long. The CDR3: CASSLYTGELFF. The CDR3 DNA follows: TGTGCCAGCAGCCTCTATACCGGGGAGCTGTTTTTT.

The rearrangement joins TRBV15 to TRBJ2-1; D possibly corresponds to TRBD2 (6 bases). Germline V gene data show CDR1 as LNHNV and CDR2 as YYDKDF (reference sequence). The ends were cut back, 0 bases at V and 0 bases at J, with 15 bases in the middle. The CDR3 is 18 amino acids. In DNA, the CDR3 is TGTGCCACCAGCAGAGATTCCATGCGGGGTAGCTCCTACAATGAGCAGTTCTTC. Translation: CATSRDSMRGSSYNEQFF.

This sequence joins TRBV2 and TRBJ2-3; 15 bases agree with TRBD2. The CDR3 covers 16 residues. V gave up 4 bases and J gave up 7 bases; unmatched junction bases: 6. The V gene's germline CDR1 is SNHLY and CDR2 FYNNEI. The CDR3 DNA follows: TGTGCCAGCAGTGGGACTAGCGGGGGGGCCATGAATACGCAGTATTTT. Its protein is CASSGTSGGAMNTQYF.

The CDR3 nucleotides read TGTGCCAGTAGAACGACAGGGGAGATGCTCTACGAGCAGTACTTC. It yields the protein CASRTTGEMLYEQYF. This chain connects TRBV19 to TRBJ2-7; 8 nucleotides align to TRBD1. The CDR3 loop spans 15 amino acids. Germline CDR1 is LNHDA and CDR2 is SQIVND (reference sequence). Germline trimming cut 6 bases from V and 3 bases from J; bases unmatched to any gene: 10.

The CDR3 DNA follows: TGTGCCAGCAGCTCTCTAGAGGGAGAGTTCGCGGGAGGAGAGACCCAGTACTTC. Residues: CASSSLEGEFAGGETQYF. The genes are TRBV28 and TRBJ2-5; 8 bases are a match to TRBD2. The ends lost 6 bases at V and 4 bases at J; junction bases unmatched: 19. Germline V CDR1 and CDR2: MDHEN, SYDVKM. The CDR3 covers 18 residues.

The chain recombines TRBV4-1 with TRBJ2-2, with 7 positions matching TRBD1. J gave up 0 bases and V 3 bases, and 4 bases lay outside the gene matches. The CDR3 length is 16 residues. Germline CDR1 is MGHRA and CDR2 is YSYEKL. As DNA, the CDR3 is TGCGCCAGCAGCCAGGGACAGTTTCCGAACACCGGGGAGCTGTTTTTT. It is translated as CASSQGQFPNTGELFF.

This chain links TRBV5-4 with TRBJ2-1; TRBD1 agrees at 8 bases. Trimming at V came to 4 bases and at J to 5 bases, leaving 11 bases not matched to a gene. The CDR3 length is 16 residues. From germline, CDR1 is SGHNT and CDR2 YYREEE (reference sequence). The DNA for the CDR3 is TGTGCCAGCAGCCCTAAGACAGGGGAGAGGGACAATGAGCAGTTCTTC. This gives the protein CASSPKTGERDNEQFF. Supplemented by reference TRBV5-4 and TRBJ2-1, the full variable domain reads ETGVTQSPTHLIKTRGQQVTLRCSSQSGHNTVSWYQQALGQGPQFIFQYYREEENGRGNFPPRFSGLQFPNYSSELNVNALELDDSALYLCASSPKTGERDNEQFFGPGTRLTVL.